The 15 T cell receptor beta chains below were found in one sample sequenced in a study of blood T cell repertoires in COVID-19. The protocol was immunoSEQ multiplex PCR, while the TCRdb copy is restricted to in-frame clones and leaves out a portion. The sample shows over 70,000 clones, less than 85% of them seen only once. Sample: peripheral blood. These receptor sequences come from a man aged 65-85 years with acute or convalescent COVID-19.

This clone was seen more than once but under ten times. The chain links TRBV5-1 to TRBJ2-4, with 7 bases aligning to TRBD1. The CDR3 covers 20 residues. The V segment lost 4 bases and the J segment 0 bases; nucleotides outside the gene matches: 19. Germline CDR1 is SGHRS and CDR2 is YFSETQ. The CDR3 region has the DNA TGCGCCAGCAGCCTAGGGACAGTACTTAGCCGGACGCTAGCCAAAAACATTCAGTACTTC. It codes for CASSLGTVLSRTLAKNIQYF.

The rearrangement uses TRBV5-1 and TRBJ2-3; TRBD1 aligns across 8 bases. V shed 2 bases, J shed 2 bases, and the junction held 13 bases outside the gene matches. Per germline, CDR1 SGHRS and CDR2 YFSETQ. The CDR3 runs 18 residues. The DNA of the CDR3 is TGCGCCAGCAGCTTACCGATTTCGACAGGGGCAGACACAGATACGCAGTATTTT. It codes for CASSLPISTGADTDTQYF.

The chain employs TRBV4-1 and TRBJ2-1; the match to TRBD1 covers 7 bases. Germline V gene sequence: CDR1 MGHRA, CDR2 YSYEKL. The CDR3 has 19 amino acids. Trimming cost V 1 base and J 0 bases; bases outside gene matches: 12. The CDR3 here is CASSQVTGYFGSSYNEQFF. CDR3 in DNA: TGCGCCAGCAGCCAAGTGACAGGGTACTTTGGGAGCTCCTACAATGAGCAGTTCTTC.

V and J are TRBV6-5 and TRBJ1-1; 8 bases align to TRBD1. The CDR3 extends over 15 amino acids. The J segment lost 5 bases and the V segment lost 2 bases, leaving 7 bases of the junction unmatched. CDR1 is MNHEY, CDR2 SVGAGI, per germline. This CDR3 is CASSYRGRGPTEAFF. The CDR3 nucleotides are TGTGCCAGCAGTTACCGGGGCAGGGGGCCTACTGAAGCTTTCTTT.

This clone was found once. J is TRBJ1-2 and V is TRBV7-9, with 7 bases that match TRBD1. Germline lookup yields CDR1 SEHNR and CDR2 FQNEAQ (reference sequence). The CDR3 spans 15 residues. Losses at the gene ends were 2 bases for V and 4 bases for J; bases not matched to a gene: 7. CDR3 residues: CASSLSTGAAYGYTF. For the CDR3, the DNA is TGTGCCAGCAGCTTATCCACAGGGGCGGCCTATGGCTACACCTTC.

This clone was found a few times. The chain joins TRBV7-2 to TRBJ2-2; D is ambiguous. Trimming removed 5 bases at V and 3 bases at J, with 13 bases between. The CDR3 extends over 15 amino acids. Germline loops: CDR1 SGHTA, CDR2 FQGNSA. The CDR3 sequence: CASSPMVGYTGELFF. CDR3 nucleotides: TGTGCCAGCAGCCCCATGGTCGGGTACACCGGGGAGCTGTTTTTT.

This clone was detected a few times. V is TRBV28 and J is TRBJ1-1; D remains unclear. The CDR3 sequence is 16 residues long. The V end was cut by 1 base, the J end by 4 bases, with 16 bases between. CDR1 MDHEN and CDR2 SYDVKM come from the germline V gene. In nucleotides, the CDR3 is TGTGCCAGCAGTTTATATCGGGGAGTGTTCGGCACTGAAGCTTTCTTT. This translates into CASSLYRGVFGTEAFF.

J is TRBJ2-1 and V is TRBV2; 7 nucleotides agree with TRBD2. V shed 2 bases, J shed 5 bases, and the junction held 15 bases outside the gene matches. The CDR3 totals 18 residues. Germline V gene lookup returns CDR1 SNHLY and CDR2 FYNNEI. CDR3 sequence: CASSEILFGASGHNEQFF. CDR3 coding DNA: TGTGCCAGCAGTGAAATATTGTTTGGGGCTAGCGGACACAATGAGCAGTTCTTC. The whole variable domain, filled in from reference TRBV2 and TRBJ2-1, reads EPEVTQTPSHQVTQMGQEVILRCVPISNHLYFYWYRQILGQKVEFLVSFYNNEISEKSEIFDDQFSVERPDGSNFTLKIRSTKLEDSAMYFCASSEILFGASGHNEQFFGPGTRLTVL.

The rearrangement links TRBV30 to TRBJ1-1; the match to TRBD1 covers 7 bases. Per the germline V gene, CDR1 is GTSNPN and CDR2 is SVGIG (reference sequence). This CDR3 region has 15 residues. The trim removed 4 bases at V and 4 bases at J, leaving 12 bases unmatched. The chain's CDR3 is CAWTPVTGTITEAFF. CDR3 sequence (DNA): TGTGCCTGGACCCCCGTGACAGGGACGATCACTGAAGCTTTCTTT. Using reference TRBV30 and TRBJ1-1 for the parts outside the CDR3, the full variable domain is SQTIHQWPATLVQPVGSPLSLECTVEGTSNPNLYWYRQAAGRGLQLLFYSVGIGQISSEVPQNLSASRPQDRQFILSSKKLLLSDSGFYLCAWTPVTGTITEAFFGQGTRLTVV.

This chain uses TRBV28 with TRBJ2-7, with 9 bases that match TRBD2. V dropped 2 bases and J dropped 2; count of bases not matched to a gene: 1. Germline V gene lookup returns CDR1 MDHEN and CDR2 SYDVKM. The CDR3 consists of 14 residues. CDR3 loop: CASSLLAGPYEQYF. CDR3 DNA sequence: TGTGCCAGCAGTTTACTAGCGGGACCCTACGAGCAGTACTTC.

The chain has TRBV7-3 and TRBJ1-1; 7 bases agree with TRBD1. The length of the CDR3 is 14 residues. V trimming: 4 bases; J trimming: 1 base; junction bases outside the gene matches: 3. Germline loops: CDR1 SGHTA, CDR2 FQGTGA. The CDR3 loop is CASSSRTGNTEAFF. The DNA of the CDR3 is TGTGCCAGCAGCTCGAGGACAGGGAACACTGAAGCTTTCTTT.

The rearrangement uses TRBV30 and TRBJ2-5; 13 positions agree with TRBD2. Germline V gene sequence: CDR1 GTSNPN, CDR2 SVGIG (reference sequence). V shed 3 bases, J shed 5 bases, and the junction held 6 bases outside the gene matches. This CDR3 region has 15 residues. CDR3 DNA: TGTGCCTGGAGGACCGGGACTAGCGGGGTTGAGACCCAGTACTTC. This codes for CAWRTGTSGVETQYF.

This clone occurred a few times. The rearrangement links TRBV6-6 to TRBJ2-1; tentative D call: TRBD1 (6 bases). Between the trimmed V and J ends, which lost 2 bases and 5 bases, there was a span of 10 bases. The CDR3 has 14 amino acids. Germline V gene lookup returns CDR1 MNHNY and CDR2 SVGAGI (reference sequence). This CDR3 is CASSYPRQDNEQFF. Written as DNA, the CDR3 is TGTGCCAGCAGTTACCCCCGACAGGACAATGAGCAGTTCTTC.

This chain connects TRBV5-1 to TRBJ2-7, with 10 bases aligning to TRBD1. Germline lookup yields CDR1 SGHRS and CDR2 YFSETQ. The CDR3 is made up of 16 amino acids. Losses at the gene ends were 2 bases for V and 3 bases for J; bases not matched to a gene: 8. The CDR3: CASSFVETGGYYEQYF. Written as DNA, the CDR3 is TGCGCCAGCAGCTTTGTTGAGACAGGGGGCTACTACGAGCAGTACTTC.

The chain employs TRBV5-6 and TRBJ2-3; maybe TRBD1 (5 bases). V was trimmed by 2 bases and J by 4 bases, leaving 8 bases between them. This CDR3 has 13 residues. Germline CDR1 and CDR2: SGHDT and YYEEEE. The CDR3 reads CASSFQGPDTQYF. The CDR3 nucleotides are TGTGCCAGCAGCTTTCAGGGCCCAGATACGCAGTATTTT.